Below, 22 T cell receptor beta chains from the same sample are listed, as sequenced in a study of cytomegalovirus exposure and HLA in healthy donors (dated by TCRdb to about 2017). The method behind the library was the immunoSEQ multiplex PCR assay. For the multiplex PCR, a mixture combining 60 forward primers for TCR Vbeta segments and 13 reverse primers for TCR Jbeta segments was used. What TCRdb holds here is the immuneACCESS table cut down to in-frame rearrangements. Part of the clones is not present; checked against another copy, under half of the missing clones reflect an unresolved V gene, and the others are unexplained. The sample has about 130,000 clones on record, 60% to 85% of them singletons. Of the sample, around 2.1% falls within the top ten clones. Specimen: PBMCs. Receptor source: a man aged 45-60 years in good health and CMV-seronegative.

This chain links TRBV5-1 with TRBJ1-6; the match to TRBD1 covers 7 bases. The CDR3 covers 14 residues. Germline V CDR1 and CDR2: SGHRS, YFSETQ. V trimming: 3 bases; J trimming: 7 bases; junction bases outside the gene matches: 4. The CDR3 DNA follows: TGCGCCAGCAGCTCCGGACAGGAAAATTCACCCCTCCACTTT. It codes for CASSSGQENSPLHF.

CDR3 region: CACIALTLRAEAFF. CDR3 nucleotides: TGTGCCTGCATTGCCCTGACCCTTCGGGCTGAAGCTTTCTTT. This rearrangement joins TRBV30 to TRBJ1-1; unclear D gene. CDR1 GTSNPN and CDR2 SVGIG come from the germline V gene (reference sequence). Trimming removed 6 bases from V and 6 bases from J, with 20 bases in between. CDR3 length: 14 amino acids.

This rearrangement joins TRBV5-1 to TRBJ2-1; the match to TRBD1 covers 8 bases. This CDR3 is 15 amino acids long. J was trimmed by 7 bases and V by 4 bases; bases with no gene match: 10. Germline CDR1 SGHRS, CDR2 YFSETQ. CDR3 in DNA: TGCGCCAGCAGCGTGGACAGGGAGAGTGTTAATGAGCAGTTCTTC. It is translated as CASSVDRESVNEQFF.

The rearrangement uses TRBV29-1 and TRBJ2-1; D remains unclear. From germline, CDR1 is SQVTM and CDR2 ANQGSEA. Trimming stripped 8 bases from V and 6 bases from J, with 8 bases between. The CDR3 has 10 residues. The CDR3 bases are TGCAGCATCCGAGGCAATGAGCAGTTCTTC. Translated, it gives CSIRGNEQFF.

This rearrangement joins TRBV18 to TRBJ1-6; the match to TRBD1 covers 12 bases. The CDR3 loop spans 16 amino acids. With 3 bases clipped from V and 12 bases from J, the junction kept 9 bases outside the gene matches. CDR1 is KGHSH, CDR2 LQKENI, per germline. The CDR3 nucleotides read TGTGCCAGCTCACCGTTCGGGACAGGGGGCGGGGTACCCCTCCACTTT. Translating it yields CASSPFGTGGGVPLHF.

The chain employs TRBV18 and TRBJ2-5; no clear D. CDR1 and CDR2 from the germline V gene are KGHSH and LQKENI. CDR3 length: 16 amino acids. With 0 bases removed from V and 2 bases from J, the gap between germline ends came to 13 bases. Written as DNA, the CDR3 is TGTGCCAGCTCACCACCTGGGTCAGCTAGGCAAGAGACCCAGTACTTC. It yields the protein CASSPPGSARQETQYF.

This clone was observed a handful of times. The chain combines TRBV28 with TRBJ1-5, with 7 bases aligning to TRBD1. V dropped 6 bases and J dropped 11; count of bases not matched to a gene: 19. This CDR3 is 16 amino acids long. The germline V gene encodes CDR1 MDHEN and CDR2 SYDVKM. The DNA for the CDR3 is TGTGCCAGCAGCTCCTATACAGGGGCCCGATATGGGGCCCAGCATTTT. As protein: CASSSYTGARYGAQHF.

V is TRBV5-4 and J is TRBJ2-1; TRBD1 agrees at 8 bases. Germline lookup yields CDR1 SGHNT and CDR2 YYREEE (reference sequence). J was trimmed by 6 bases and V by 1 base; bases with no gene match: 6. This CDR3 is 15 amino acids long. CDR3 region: CASSLFADRANEQFF. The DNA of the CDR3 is TGTGCCAGCAGCTTGTTTGCGGACAGGGCCAATGAGCAGTTCTTC.

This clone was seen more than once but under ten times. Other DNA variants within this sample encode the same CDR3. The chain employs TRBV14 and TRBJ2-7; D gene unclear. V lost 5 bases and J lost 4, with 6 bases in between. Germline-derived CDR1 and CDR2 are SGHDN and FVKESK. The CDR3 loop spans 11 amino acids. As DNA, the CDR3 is TGTGCCAGCAGCGCAGGATACGAGCAGTACTTC. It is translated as CASSAGYEQYF.

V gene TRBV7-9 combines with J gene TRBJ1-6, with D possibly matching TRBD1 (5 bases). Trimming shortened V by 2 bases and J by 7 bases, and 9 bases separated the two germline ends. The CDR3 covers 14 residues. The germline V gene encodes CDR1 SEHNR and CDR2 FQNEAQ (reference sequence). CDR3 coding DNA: TGTGCCAGCAGCTTAAGGCAGGGAAATTCACCCCTCCACTTT. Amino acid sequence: CASSLRQGNSPLHF. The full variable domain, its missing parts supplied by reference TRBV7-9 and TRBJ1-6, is DTGVSQNPRHKITKRGQNVTFRCDPISEHNRLYWYRQTLGQGPEFLTYFQNEAQLEKSRLLSDRFSAERPKGSFSTLEIQRTEQGDSAMYLCASSLRQGNSPLHFGNGTRLTVT.

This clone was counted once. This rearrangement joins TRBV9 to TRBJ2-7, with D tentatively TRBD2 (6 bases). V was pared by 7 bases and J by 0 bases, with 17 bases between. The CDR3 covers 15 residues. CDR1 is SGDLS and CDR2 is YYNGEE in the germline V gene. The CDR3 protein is CASAGGTGVSYEQYF. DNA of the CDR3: TGTGCCAGCGCTGGGGGGACGGGTGTCTCCTACGAGCAGTACTTC.

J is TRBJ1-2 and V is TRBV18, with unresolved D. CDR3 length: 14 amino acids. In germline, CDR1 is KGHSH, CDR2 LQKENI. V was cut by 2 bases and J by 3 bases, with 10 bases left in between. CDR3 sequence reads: CASSPAQTDYGYTF. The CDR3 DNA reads TGTGCCAGCTCACCAGCACAGACGGACTATGGCTACACCTTC.

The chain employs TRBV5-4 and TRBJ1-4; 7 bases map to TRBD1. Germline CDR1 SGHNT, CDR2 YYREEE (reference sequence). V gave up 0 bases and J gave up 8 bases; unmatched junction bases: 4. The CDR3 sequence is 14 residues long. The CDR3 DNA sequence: TGTGCCAGCAGCTTGGGGGGACAGTTCGAAAAACTGTTTTTT. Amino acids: CASSLGGQFEKLFF.

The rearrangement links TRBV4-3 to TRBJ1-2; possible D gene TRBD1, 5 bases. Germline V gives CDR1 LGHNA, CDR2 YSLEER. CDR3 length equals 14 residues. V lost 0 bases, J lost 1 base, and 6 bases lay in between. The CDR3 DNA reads TGCGCCAGCAGCCAAGATCAGGGTAACTATGGCTACACCTTC. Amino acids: CASSQDQGNYGYTF.

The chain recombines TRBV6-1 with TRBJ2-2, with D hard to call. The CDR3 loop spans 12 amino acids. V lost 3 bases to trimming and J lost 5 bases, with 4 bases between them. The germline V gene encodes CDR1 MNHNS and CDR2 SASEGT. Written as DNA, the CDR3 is TGTGCCAGCAGTGACAGAACCGGGGAGCTGTTTTTT. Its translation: CASSDRTGELFF.

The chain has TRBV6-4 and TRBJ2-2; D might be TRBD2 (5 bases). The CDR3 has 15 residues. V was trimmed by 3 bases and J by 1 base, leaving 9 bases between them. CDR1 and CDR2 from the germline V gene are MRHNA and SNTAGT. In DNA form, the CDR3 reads TGTGCCAGCAGTGAGGGAGAAGTGAACACCGGGGAGCTGTTTTTT. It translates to CASSEGEVNTGELFF.

CDR3 bases: TGCGCCAGCAGCTTGGCAGGCCTTGAAGCTTTCTTT. It is translated as CASSLAGLEAFF. This sequence joins TRBV5-1 and TRBJ1-1; no clear D. The germline V gene has CDR1 SGHRS and CDR2 YFSETQ. The CDR3 has 12 residues. V lost 0 bases and J 7 bases, leaving 7 bases between the germline ends. The full variable domain, in which reference TRBV5-1 and TRBJ1-1 provide the parts outside the CDR3, is KAGVTQTPRYLIKTRGQQVTLSCSPISGHRSVSWYQQTPGQGLQFLFEYFSETQRNKGNFPGRFSGRQFSNSRSEMNVSTLELGDSALYLCASSLAGLEAFFGQGTRLTVV.

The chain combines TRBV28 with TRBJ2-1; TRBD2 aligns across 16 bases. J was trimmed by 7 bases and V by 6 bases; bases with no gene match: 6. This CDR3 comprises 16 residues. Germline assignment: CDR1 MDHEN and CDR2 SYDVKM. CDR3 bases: TGTGCCAGCAGCGGGACTAGCGGGGGGGGAAGGAATGAGCAGTTCTTC. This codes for CASSGTSGGGRNEQFF.

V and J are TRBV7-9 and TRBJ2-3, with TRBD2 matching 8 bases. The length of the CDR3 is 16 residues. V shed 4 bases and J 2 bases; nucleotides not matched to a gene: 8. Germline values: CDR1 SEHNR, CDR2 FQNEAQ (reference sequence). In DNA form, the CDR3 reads TGTGCCAGCAGCTCTCAAAGCGGGGGCCTCACAGATACGCAGTATTTT. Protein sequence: CASSSQSGGLTDTQYF.

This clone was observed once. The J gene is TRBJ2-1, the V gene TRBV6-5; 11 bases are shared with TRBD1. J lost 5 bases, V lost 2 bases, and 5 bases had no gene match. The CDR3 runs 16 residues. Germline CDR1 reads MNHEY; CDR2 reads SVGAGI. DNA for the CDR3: TGTGCCAGCAGTTACGGGGACAGGGGGGGAAACAATGAGCAGTTCTTC. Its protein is CASSYGDRGGNNEQFF.

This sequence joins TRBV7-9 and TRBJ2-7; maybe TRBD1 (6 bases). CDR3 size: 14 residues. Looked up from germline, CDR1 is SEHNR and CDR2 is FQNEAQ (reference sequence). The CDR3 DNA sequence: TGTTCCAGCAGCTTAGGGGCAGGGGTCTACGAGCAGTACGTC. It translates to CSSSLGAGVYEQYV.

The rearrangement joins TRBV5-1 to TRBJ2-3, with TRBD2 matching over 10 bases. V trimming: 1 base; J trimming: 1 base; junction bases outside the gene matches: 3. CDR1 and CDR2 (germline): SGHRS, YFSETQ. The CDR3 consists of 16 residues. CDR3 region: CASSLRLAGRTDTQYF. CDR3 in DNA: TGCGCCAGCAGCTTGAGACTAGCGGGCCGCACAGATACGCAGTATTTT.